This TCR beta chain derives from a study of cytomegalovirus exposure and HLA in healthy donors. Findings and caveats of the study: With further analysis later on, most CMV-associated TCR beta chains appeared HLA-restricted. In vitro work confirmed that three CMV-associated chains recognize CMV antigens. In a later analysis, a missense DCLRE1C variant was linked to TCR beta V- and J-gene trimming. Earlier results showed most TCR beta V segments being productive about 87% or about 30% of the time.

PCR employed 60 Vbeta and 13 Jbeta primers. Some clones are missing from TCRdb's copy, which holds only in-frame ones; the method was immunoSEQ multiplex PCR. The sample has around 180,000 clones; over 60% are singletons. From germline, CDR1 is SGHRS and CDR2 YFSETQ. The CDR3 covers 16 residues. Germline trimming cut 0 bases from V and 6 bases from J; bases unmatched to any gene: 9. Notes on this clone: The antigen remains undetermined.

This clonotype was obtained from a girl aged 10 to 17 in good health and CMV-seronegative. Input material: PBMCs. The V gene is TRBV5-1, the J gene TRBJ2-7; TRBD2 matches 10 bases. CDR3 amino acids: CASSLVQRGGPGEQYF. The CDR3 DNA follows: TGCGCCAGCAGCTTGGTACAGCGGGGGGGCCCGGGCGAGCAGTACTTC. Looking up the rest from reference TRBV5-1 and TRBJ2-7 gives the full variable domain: KAGVTQTPRYLIKTRGQQVTLSCSPISGHRSVSWYQQTPGQGLQFLFEYFSETQRNKGNFPGRFSGRQFSNSRSEMNVSTLELGDSALYLCASSLVQRGGPGEQYFGPGTRLTVT.